This T cell receptor (beta chain) was recorded in a study of blood T cell repertoires in COVID-19. At the level of the study: Sites across the United States, Italy and Spain contributed samples from acute and convalescent COVID-19.

Authors' methods: Amplifying reference gene primers gave estimates of nucleated cell counts. Sequencing was performed with immunoSEQ multiplex PCR; in TCRdb, only in-frame clones are kept and a portion is missing. D and trimming were read from the DNA, whereas the V and J calls and clone size are those reported in that table. Among under 300,000 clones listed, 84% were seen once. V shed 1 base and J shed 3 bases, with 9 bases lying between them. The CDR3 is 15 residues long. Germline CDR1 LNHNV, CDR2 YYDKDF (reference sequence). The material sequenced was peripheral blood. The sequence derives from a woman between 40 and 55 years old who had recovered from COVID-19. The rearrangement joins TRBV15 to TRBJ1-4, with D tentatively TRBD1 (6 bases). CDR3 region: CATSRVWTANEKLFF. CDR3 bases: TGTGCCACCAGCAGAGTCTGGACAGCTAATGAAAAACTGTTTTTT.